This T cell receptor (beta chain) was sequenced in a study of regulatory T cells in long-lasting Graves disease. As for the study in general: Graves' disease counted as persistent after over 5 years of antithyroid drugs with positive TSH receptor antibodies.

This clonotype was counted at least ten times. Its antigen is still unknown. Trimming at V came to 4 bases and at J to 1 base, leaving 4 bases not matched to a gene. There are 14 residues in the CDR3. The germline CDR1 and CDR2 sequences are MDHEN and SYDVKM. Investigators prepared the TCR beta libraries by applying iRepertoire HTBI primers and Arm-PCR of CDR3 regions. Per the original methods: The study identified around 62 TRBV and more than 11 TRBJ segments across samples. TCRdb fed the multiplex PCR reads into MiXCR, producing one record per CDR3 protein. The V and J calls shown here were made by TCRdb, not taken from the authors' results. The data contain 350,000 to 450,000 distinct CDR3 sequences, 21% of them seen just once; the ten biggest clones take up over 11%. The time point here: persistent/refractory GD, antithyroid drugs over 5 years with positive TRAb. The TCR library was prepared using RNA isolated from PBMCs. Diagnoses of Graves' disease were made by American Thyroid Association guidelines.

General study results and limits: Among samples with persistent disease, TRBV28, TRBJ1-2 and TRBJ2-5 were favored.

The clonotype comes from a female donor with Graves disease. This rearrangement joins TRBV28 to TRBJ2-7, with 7 bases aligning to TRBD1. The source material was peripheral blood mononuclear cells (PBMCs), sampled when the disease was refractory, from a patient treated with antithyroid drugs. The CDR3 DNA is TGTGCCAGCAGTTCCGGGACAGAATCCTACGAGCAGTACTTC. This codes for CASSSGTESYEQYF.